This T cell receptor beta chain was recorded in a study of CD8+CD57+ T cells in acquired aplastic anemia. CDR3 and TCR beta VDJ profiling relied on a genomic DNA template. TCRdb processed the reads anew with MiXCR; each CDR3 protein has one entry. The table has about 190,000 distinct CDR3 sequences, about 53% seen once. The sequencing sample was made of sorted CD4+, CD8+, or CD8+CD57+ T cells (not recorded which) from PBMCs. The TCR was taken from a human donor in good health, serving as a control.

The CDR3 bases are TGTGCCACCAGCAGAGGGGGACAGGGGGGATATTCACCCCTCCACTTT. It specifies CATSRGGQGGYSPLHF. This rearrangement joins TRBV15 to TRBJ1-6; 11 positions agree with TRBD1. Trimming at V came to 1 base and at J to 8 bases, leaving 4 bases not matched to a gene. Germline CDR1 is LNHNV and CDR2 is YYDKDF (reference sequence). The CDR3 runs to 16 residues. The variable domain in full, completed from reference TRBV15 and TRBJ1-6, reads DAMVIQNPRYQVTQFGKPVTLSCSQTLNHNVMYWYQQKSSQAPKLLFHYYDKDFNNEADTPDNFQSRRPNTSFCFLDIRSPGLGDTAMYLCATSRGGQGGYSPLHFGNGTRLTVT.